Described below is a single T cell receptor beta chain sequence and its context. This specimen belongs to a study of blood T cell repertoires in COVID-19. Study-wide context: COVID-19 samples, acute and convalescent, were from the United States, Italy and Spain. PBMCs, B-cell-depleted T cells, or T cells provided the cDNA or gDNA that made up the material.

This CDR3 is 18 amino acids long. CDR1 and CDR2 from the germline V gene are MGHRA and YSYEKL. Trimming took 1 base from V and 0 from J; bases not matched to a gene: 6. In the original workflow: Nucleated cell counts were estimated from reference gene primer amplification. Clones were sequenced by immunoSEQ multiplex PCR, and TCRdb holds only the in-frame ones, with some missing. The V and J calls and clone size were taken over from that table, and D and trimming were inferred from the DNA. The sample carries some 190,000 clones, approximately 85% recorded once. The gene calls are TRBV4-1 and TRBJ2-3, with TRBD2 identical over 11 bases. The sequence was collected from a woman aged 55-70 years with acute or convalescent COVID-19. Source material: peripheral blood. CDR3 protein: CASSQGVLAGGSTDTQYF. The CDR3 DNA sequence: TGCGCCAGCAGCCAAGGTGTTCTAGCGGGAGGTAGCACAGATACGCAGTATTTT.